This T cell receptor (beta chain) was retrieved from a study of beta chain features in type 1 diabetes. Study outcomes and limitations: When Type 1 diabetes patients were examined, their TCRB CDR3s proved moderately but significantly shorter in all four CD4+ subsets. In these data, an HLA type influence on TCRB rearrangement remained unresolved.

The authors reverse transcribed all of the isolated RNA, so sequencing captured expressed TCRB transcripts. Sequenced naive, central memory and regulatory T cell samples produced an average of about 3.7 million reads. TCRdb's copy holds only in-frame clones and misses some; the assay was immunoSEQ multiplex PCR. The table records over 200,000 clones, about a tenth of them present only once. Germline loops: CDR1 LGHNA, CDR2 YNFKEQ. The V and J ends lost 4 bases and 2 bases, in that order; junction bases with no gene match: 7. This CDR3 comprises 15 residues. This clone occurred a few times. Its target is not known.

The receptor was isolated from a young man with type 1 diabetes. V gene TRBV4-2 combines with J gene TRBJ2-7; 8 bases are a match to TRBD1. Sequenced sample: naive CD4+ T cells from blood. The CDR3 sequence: CASSPVRQGTYEQYF. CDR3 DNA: TGTGCCAGCAGCCCTGTAAGACAGGGGACCTACGAGCAGTACTTC.